This T cell receptor (beta chain) was sequenced during a study of T cells after yellow fever vaccination (dated by TCRdb to the late 2010s). In the study overall: The SMART-Seq v4 Ultra Low Input RNA kit was used to prepare libraries from fractions with low cell numbers. To follow T-cell clones before and after both primary and booster YFV17D yellow fever vaccination, bulk TCR alpha and beta repertoires underwent longitudinal sequencing. Bulk PBMC replicates and cell subsets were isolated from blood drawn at multiple timepoints before and after both primary and secondary immunization. Two healthy male donors made up the cohort, one aged 18 to 30 years and the other aged 30 to 39 years.

Relative to germline, V is 8 bases shorter and J is 1 base shorter, with 11 bases between their ends. CDR1 and CDR2, per the germline V gene, are MNHEY and SVGEGT. There are 14 amino acids in the CDR3, from cysteine to phenylalanine inclusive. The kept DNA is CDR3 alone, 42 bases in frame from the first base. What this sample's treatment or condition label stands for: live attenuated yellow fever vaccine strain. A standard Ficoll-Paque protocol was used to isolate PBMCs from peripheral blood. Dynabeads CD4 and CD8 positive selection kits were used to isolate the CD4 and CD8 T-cell fractions. TriZol was used to extract RNA from bulk PBMCs, CD4 and CD8 fractions, and dextramer-positive and dextramer-negative fractions. TCRdb records Illumina NovaSeq 6000 as the sequencer. Synthesis of TCR cDNA relied on 5'RACE template switching, a step that introduced a universal primer site along with unique molecular identifiers. Priming for cDNA synthesis came from both the TCR alpha and TCR beta constant segments. Two PCR steps were used to amplify libraries, with sample barcodes and sequencing adapters being added in the second step. Libraries were sequenced on Illumina HiSeq 2500 (2x100 bp) or NovaSeq (2x150 bp). In the source study's methods: Demultiplexing of reads and collapsing into UMI consensus sequences were performed with MIGEC, and V(D)J alignment was carried out with MiXCR. Clonotypes responding to the vaccine were identified with edgeR on replicate PBMC samples, with the criteria of FDR below 0.01 and a log2 fold change above 5 up to day 15. Each bulk clonotype was labeled CD4 or CD8 based on which sequenced repertoire, CD4 or CD8, contained the clonotype at higher abundance. TCRdb reanalyzed the raw reads on its own, using fastp at Q25 for trimming and MiXCR for clone calling, and kept in-frame beta chains. Rows with one shared CDR3 protein collapse into an entry with the most common genes and DNA. It is TCRdb's table, rather than the study itself, that gives the V and J calls and clone size. Across this sample there are about 220,000 distinct CDR3 sequences, with 2.5% to 3.5% seen only once. The ten largest clonotypes hold roughly 3% of the sample.

Beyond this particular receptor, the publication reports: Because the study included only a couple of donors, the extent to which the findings can be generalized is limited. After the booster, most clones that had expanded after primary vaccination were detected again (around 97% of CD4 and about 88% of CD8), suggesting broad maintenance of memory. FACS-sorted repertoires could contain abundant contaminating clonotypes from the bulk population, so computational filtering was required. A small share of clonotypes was detected in both CD4 and CD8 compartments, with the overlap likely arising from convergent recombination. Compared with the primary T-cell response, the secondary T-cell response was weaker but faster, peaking on day 5 rather than day 15.

The table lists this clonotype with many counts. The antigen it recognizes is unknown. The record has no base qualities; no much larger clone is one base away. This clonotype was sampled from a man between 18 and 35 years old who received the YFV17D yellow fever vaccine. This chain joins TRBV6-2 or TRBV6-3 to TRBJ2-2; the D gene assignment is ambiguous. The material was CD4+ T cells sorted from PBMCs, obtained 10 days after the yellow fever booster vaccination. CDR3 protein: CASRYHENTGELFF. In nucleotides, the sequence is TGTGCCAGCCGGTACCATGAGAACACCGGGGAGCTGTTTTTT.